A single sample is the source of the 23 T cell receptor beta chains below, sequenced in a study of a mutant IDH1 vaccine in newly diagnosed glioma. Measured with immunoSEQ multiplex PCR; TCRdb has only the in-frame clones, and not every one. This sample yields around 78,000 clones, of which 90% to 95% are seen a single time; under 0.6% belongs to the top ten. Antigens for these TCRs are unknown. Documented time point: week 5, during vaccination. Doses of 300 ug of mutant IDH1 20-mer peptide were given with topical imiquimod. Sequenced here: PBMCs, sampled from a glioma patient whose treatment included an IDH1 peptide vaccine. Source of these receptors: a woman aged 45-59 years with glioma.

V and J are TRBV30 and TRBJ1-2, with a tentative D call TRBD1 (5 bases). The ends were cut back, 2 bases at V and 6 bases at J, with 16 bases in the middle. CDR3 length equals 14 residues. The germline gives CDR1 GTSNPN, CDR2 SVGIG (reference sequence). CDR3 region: CAWSPPGVSNGYTF. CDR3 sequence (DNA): TGTGCCTGGAGTCCCCCGGGGGTGTCTAATGGCTACACCTTC.

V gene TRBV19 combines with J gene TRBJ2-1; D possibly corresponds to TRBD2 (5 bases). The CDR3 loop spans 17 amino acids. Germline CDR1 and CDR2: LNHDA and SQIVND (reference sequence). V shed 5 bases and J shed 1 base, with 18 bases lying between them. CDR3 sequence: CASSLRAESPSYNEQFF. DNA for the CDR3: TGTGCCAGTAGTTTGCGAGCGGAGAGCCCTTCCTACAATGAGCAGTTCTTC.

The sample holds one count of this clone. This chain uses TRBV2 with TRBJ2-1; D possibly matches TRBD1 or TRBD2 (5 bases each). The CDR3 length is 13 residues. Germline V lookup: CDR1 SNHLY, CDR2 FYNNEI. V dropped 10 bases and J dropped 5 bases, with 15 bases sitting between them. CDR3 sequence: CATRRDLNNEQFF. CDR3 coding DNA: TGTGCCACCCGCCGGGACCTAAACAATGAGCAGTTCTTC.

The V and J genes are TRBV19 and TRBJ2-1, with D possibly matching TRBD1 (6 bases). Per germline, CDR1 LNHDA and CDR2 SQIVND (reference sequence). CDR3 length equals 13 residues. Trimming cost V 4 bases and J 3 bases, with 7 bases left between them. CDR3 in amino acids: CASSRQDYNEQFF. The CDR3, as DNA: TGTGCCAGTAGTAGACAGGACTACAATGAGCAGTTCTTC.

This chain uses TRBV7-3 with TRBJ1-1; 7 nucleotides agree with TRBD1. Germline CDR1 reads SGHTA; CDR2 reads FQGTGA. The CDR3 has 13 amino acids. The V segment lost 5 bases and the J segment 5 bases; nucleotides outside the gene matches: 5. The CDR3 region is CASSRQGKTEAFF. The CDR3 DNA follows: TGTGCCAGCAGCCGACAGGGAAAGACTGAAGCTTTCTTT.

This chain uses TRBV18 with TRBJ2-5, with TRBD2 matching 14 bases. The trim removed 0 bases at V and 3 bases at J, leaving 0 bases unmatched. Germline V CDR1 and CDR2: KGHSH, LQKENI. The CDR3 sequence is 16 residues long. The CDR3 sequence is CASSPPGLAGEETQYF. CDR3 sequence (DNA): TGTGCCAGCTCACCACCGGGACTAGCGGGAGAAGAGACCCAGTACTTC.

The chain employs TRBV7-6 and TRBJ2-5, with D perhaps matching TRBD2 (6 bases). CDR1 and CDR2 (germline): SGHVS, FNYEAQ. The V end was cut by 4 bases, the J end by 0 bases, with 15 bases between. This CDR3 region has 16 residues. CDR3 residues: CASSSRKGRNQETQYF. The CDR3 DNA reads TGTGCCAGCAGCTCCAGGAAAGGGAGGAACCAAGAGACCCAGTACTTC.

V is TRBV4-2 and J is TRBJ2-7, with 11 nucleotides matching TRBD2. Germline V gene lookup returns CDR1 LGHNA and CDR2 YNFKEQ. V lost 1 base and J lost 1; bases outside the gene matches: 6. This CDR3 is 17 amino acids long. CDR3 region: CASSQVQTSGRSYEQYF. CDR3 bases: TGTGCCAGCAGCCAAGTACAAACTAGCGGGAGATCCTACGAGCAGTACTTC.

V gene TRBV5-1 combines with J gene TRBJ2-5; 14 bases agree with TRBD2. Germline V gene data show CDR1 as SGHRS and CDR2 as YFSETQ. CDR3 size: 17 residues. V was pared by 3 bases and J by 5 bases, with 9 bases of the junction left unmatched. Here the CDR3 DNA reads TGCGCCAGCAGCTCGGGACTAGCGGGAGTAACGGGGGAGACCCAGTACTTC. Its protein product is CASSSGLAGVTGETQYF.

CDR3 region: CASSLTRQPNTEAFF. CDR3 DNA: TGTGCCAGCAGCCTAACAAGACAGCCGAACACTGAAGCTTTCTTT. The chain recombines TRBV5-5 with TRBJ1-1; D perhaps matches TRBD1 (5 bases). Between the trimmed V and J ends, which lost 4 bases and 1 base, there was a span of 14 bases. This CDR3 spans 15 amino acids. Looked up from germline, CDR1 is SGHKS and CDR2 is YYEKEE (reference sequence).

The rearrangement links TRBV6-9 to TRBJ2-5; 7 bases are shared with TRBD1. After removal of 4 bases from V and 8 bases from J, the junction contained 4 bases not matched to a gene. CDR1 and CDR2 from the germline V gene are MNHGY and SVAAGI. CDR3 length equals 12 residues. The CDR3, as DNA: TGTGCCAGCAGTTCGTCAGGGGGAACCCAGTACTTC. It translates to CASSSSGGTQYF.

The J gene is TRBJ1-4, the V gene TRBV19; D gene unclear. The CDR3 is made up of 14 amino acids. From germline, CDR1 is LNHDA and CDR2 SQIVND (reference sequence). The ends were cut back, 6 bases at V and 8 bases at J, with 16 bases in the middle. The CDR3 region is CASRKGQVGEKLFF. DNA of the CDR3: TGTGCCAGTAGGAAAGGGCAGGTCGGCGAAAAACTGTTTTTT.

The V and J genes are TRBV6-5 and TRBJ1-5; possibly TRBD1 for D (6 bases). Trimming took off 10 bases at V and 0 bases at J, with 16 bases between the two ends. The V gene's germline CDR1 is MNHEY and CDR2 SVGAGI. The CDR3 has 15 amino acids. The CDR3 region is CATKGGFYSNQPQHF. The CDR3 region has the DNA TGTGCCACCAAAGGGGGATTTTATAGCAATCAGCCCCAGCATTTT.

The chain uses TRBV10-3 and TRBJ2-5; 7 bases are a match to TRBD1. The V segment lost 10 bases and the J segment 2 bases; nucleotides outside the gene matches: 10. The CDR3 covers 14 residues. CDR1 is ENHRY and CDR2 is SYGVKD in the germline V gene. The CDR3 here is CATTPGQPQETQYF. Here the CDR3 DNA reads TGTGCCACCACTCCGGGACAGCCACAAGAGACCCAGTACTTC.

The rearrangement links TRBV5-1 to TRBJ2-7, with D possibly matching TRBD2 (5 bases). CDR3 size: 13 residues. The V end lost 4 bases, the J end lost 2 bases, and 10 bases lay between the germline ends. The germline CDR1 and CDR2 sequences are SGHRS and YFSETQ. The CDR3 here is CASSPEATYEQYF. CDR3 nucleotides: TGCGCCAGCAGCCCGGAGGCGACCTACGAGCAGTACTTC. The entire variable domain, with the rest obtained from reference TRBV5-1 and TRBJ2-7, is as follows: KAGVTQTPRYLIKTRGQQVTLSCSPISGHRSVSWYQQTPGQGLQFLFEYFSETQRNKGNFPGRFSGRQFSNSRSEMNVSTLELGDSALYLCASSPEATYEQYFGPGTRLTVT.

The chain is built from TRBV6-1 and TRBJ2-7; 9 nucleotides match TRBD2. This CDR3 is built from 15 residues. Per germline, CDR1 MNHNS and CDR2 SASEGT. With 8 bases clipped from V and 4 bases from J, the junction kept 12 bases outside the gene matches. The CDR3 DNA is TGTGCCAGCCCTGGCGGGAGGGCCGGGGGATACGAGCAGTACTTC. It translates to CASPGGRAGGYEQYF.

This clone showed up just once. The CDR3 loop reads CASSLGQAEQYF. The CDR3 coding sequence is TGTGCCAGCAGCTTAGGACAAGCCGAGCAGTACTTC. The chain couples TRBV2 to TRBJ2-7, with D perhaps matching TRBD1 (5 bases). CDR1 and CDR2 (germline): SNHLY, FYNNEI. V gave up 6 bases and J gave up 6 bases, with 12 bases separating them. This CDR3 is 12 amino acids long.

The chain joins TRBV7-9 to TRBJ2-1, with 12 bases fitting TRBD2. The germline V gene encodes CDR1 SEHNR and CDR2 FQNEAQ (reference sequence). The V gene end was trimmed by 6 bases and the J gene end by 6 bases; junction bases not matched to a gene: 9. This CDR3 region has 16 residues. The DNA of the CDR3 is TGTGCCAGCAGTCCCACCGGGACTAGCGGGTTCAATGAGCAGTTCTTC. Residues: CASSPTGTSGFNEQFF.

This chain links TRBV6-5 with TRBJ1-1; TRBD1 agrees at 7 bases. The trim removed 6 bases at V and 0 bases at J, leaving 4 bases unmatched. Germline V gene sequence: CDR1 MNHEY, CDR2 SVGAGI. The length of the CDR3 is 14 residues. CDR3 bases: TGTGCCAGCAGGGCGACAGGGATGAACACTGAAGCTTTCTTT. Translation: CASRATGMNTEAFF.

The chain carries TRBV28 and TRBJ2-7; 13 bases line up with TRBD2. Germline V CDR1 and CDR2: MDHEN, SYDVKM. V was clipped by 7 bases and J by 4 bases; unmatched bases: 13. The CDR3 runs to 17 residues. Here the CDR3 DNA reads TGTGCCAGCAAGGGACTAGCGGGGACAAAGATCGGATACGAGCAGTACTTC. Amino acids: CASKGLAGTKIGYEQYF.

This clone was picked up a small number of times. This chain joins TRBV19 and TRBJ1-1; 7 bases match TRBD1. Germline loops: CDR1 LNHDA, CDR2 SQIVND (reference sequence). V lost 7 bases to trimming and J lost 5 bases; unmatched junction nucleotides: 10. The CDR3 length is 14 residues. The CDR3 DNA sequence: TGTGCCAGTACCTTGACAGGGAGAACGACTGAAGCTTTCTTT. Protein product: CASTLTGRTTEAFF.

The CDR3 loop reads CASSFRDGAYGYTF. Written as DNA, the CDR3 is TGTGCCAGCAGTTTTAGGGACGGGGCCTATGGCTACACCTTC. V and J are TRBV28 and TRBJ1-2; tentatively, D is TRBD1 (5 bases). In germline, CDR1 is MDHEN, CDR2 SYDVKM. CDR3 length equals 14 residues. Trimming took off 3 bases at V and 4 bases at J, with 12 bases between the two ends.

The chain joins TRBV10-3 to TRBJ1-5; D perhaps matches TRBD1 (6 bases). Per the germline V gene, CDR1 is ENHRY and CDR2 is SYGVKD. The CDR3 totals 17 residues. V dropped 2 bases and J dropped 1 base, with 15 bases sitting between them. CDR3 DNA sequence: TGTGCCATCAGTGAGGAAGCAGGGGTCTTCAGCAATCAGCCCCAGCATTTT. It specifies CAISEEAGVFSNQPQHF.